This T cell receptor (beta chain) was recorded in a study of T cells in Graves' hyperthyroidism and ophthalmopathy. What was amplified from RNA transcripts were TCR beta CDR3 regions. With the HTBI primer set, the TCR CDR3 went through a first round of RT-PCR. TCRdb passed the multiplex PCR reads through MiXCR, listing each CDR3 protein once. The table records approximately 380,000 distinct CDR3 sequences, 11% to 15% of them present only once. Uncontrolled infection, other autoimmune disease, pregnancy or lactation disqualified patients from enrolment. Sequenced input: blood. This sequence was found in a man in his fifties or sixties with Graves' ophthalmopathy.

The CDR3 nucleotides read TGCAGTGCTAAGGGTCCTAGCGGGAGTTGGAATGAGCAGTTCTTC. Its protein product is CSAKGPSGSWNEQFF. The chain uses TRBV20-1 and TRBJ2-1, with 10 bases aligning to TRBD2. The CDR3 consists of 15 residues. CDR1 and CDR2 from the germline V gene are DFQATT and SNEGSKA (reference sequence). With 4 bases clipped from V and 7 bases from J, the junction kept 10 bases outside the gene matches.